The 3 T cell receptor beta chains below come from one sample, sequenced in a study of blood T cell repertoires in COVID-19. Assay: immunoSEQ multiplex PCR; the TCRdb copy retains only in-frame clones and omits some. The sample includes under 200,000 clones, roughly 82% of them seen just once. The sequenced material came from PBMCs or T cells enriched from blood (not recorded which). These receptors originate from a woman in her fifties or sixties with acute COVID-19.

The chain couples TRBV28 to TRBJ2-2, with 9 bases lining up with TRBD1. The CDR3 runs 16 residues. Per germline, CDR1 MDHEN and CDR2 SYDVKM. V lost 5 bases and J lost 7; bases outside the gene matches: 11. CDR3 residues: CASSGEGQGLGGELFF. The DNA for the CDR3 is TGTGCCAGCAGTGGCGAGGGACAGGGTTTAGGCGGGGAGCTGTTTTTT. Full variable domain (rest looked up from reference TRBV28 and TRBJ2-2): DVKVTQSSRYLVKRTGEKVFLECVQDMDHENMFWYRQDPGLGLRLIYFSYDVKMKEKGDIPEGYSVSREKKERFSLILESASTNQTSMYLCASSGEGQGLGGELFFGEGSRLTVL.

The chain uses TRBV7-8 and TRBJ2-5, with 9 bases identical to TRBD1. Germline-derived CDR1 and CDR2 are SGHVS and FQNEAQ. This CDR3 contains 13 residues. V shed 6 bases, J shed 4 bases, and the junction held 3 bases outside the gene matches. CDR3 region: CASRPTGGETQYF. The CDR3 DNA follows: TGTGCCAGCAGGCCGACAGGGGGAGAGACCCAGTACTTC. The full variable domain, its missing parts supplied by reference TRBV7-8 and TRBJ2-5, is GAGVSQSPRYKVAKRGQDVALRCDPISGHVSLFWYQQALGQGPEFLTYFQNEAQLDKSGLPSDRFFAERPEGSVSTLKIQRTQQEDSAVYLCASRPTGGETQYFGPGTRLLVL.

The chain has TRBV5-5 and TRBJ2-1, with 7 bases aligning to TRBD1. The CDR3 loop spans 12 amino acids. Germline assignment: CDR1 SGHKS and CDR2 YYEKEE (reference sequence). The V gene end was trimmed by 5 bases and the J gene end by 8 bases; junction bases not matched to a gene: 4. The CDR3 reads CASSHQGDEQFF. The CDR3 DNA follows: TGTGCCAGCAGTCATCAGGGGGATGAGCAGTTCTTC. Filled out from reference TRBV5-5 and TRBJ2-1, the complete variable domain reads DAGVTQSPTHLIKTRGQQVTLRCSPISGHKSVSWYQQVLGQGPQFIFQYYEKEERGRGNFPDRFSARQFPNYSSELNVNALLLGDSALYLCASSHQGDEQFFGPGTRLTVL.